These 13 T cell receptor beta chains were sequenced from one sample in a study of T cells in tumors and immune-related adverse events. TCRdb's copy holds only in-frame clones and misses some; the assay was immunoSEQ multiplex PCR. This table has around 22,000 clones, 80% to 95% appearing once. The starting material was lymph node tissue, obtained from a patient treated with anti-PD-1 therapy. Receptors originate from a female donor with metastatic renal cell carcinoma.

The chain joins TRBV4-2 to TRBJ2-7, with D perhaps TRBD2 (6 bases). The CDR3 contains 15 residues. Trimming took off 1 base at V and 2 bases at J, with 12 bases between the two ends. Germline CDR1 is LGHNA and CDR2 is YNFKEQ. The CDR3 DNA reads as TGTGCCAGCAGCCAAGCGGTGGGGGGAACCTACGAGCAGTACTTC. Residues: CASSQAVGGTYEQYF.

The genes are TRBV14 and TRBJ2-3, with D maybe TRBD2 (6 bases). Between the trimmed V and J ends, which lost 8 bases and 0 bases, there was a span of 15 bases. Germline V CDR1 and CDR2: SGHDN, FVKESK. The CDR3 is made up of 15 amino acids. CDR3 loop: CASSPLAGSTDTQYF. As DNA, the CDR3 is TGTGCCAGCTCGCCTCTTGCGGGAAGCACAGATACGCAGTATTTT. Combining the CDR3 with reference TRBV14 and TRBJ2-3 gives the whole variable domain EAGVTQFPSHSVIEKGQTVTLRCDPISGHDNLYWYRRVMGKEIKFLLHFVKESKQDESGMPNNRFLAERTGGTYSTLKVQPAELEDSGVYFCASSPLAGSTDTQYFGPGTRLTVL.

V usage is TRBV19 and J usage is TRBJ2-1; the match to TRBD2 covers 8 bases. Germline V lookup: CDR1 LNHDA, CDR2 SQIVND (reference sequence). This CDR3 contains 16 residues. V trimming: 4 bases; J trimming: 9 bases; junction bases outside the gene matches: 14. The CDR3, as DNA: TGTGCCAGTAGTAATAGGTTGGCCCTAGCGGGCCGTGAGCAGTTCTTC. It codes for CASSNRLALAGREQFF.

The CDR3 nucleotides read TGTGCCAGCAGCCAAAACAGCGGCCTGAACACTGAAGCTTTCTTT. Translation: CASSQNSGLNTEAFF. The chain couples TRBV4-2 to TRBJ1-1; D gene uncertain. Germline CDR1 and CDR2: LGHNA and YNFKEQ. V dropped 2 bases and J dropped 0 bases, with 10 bases sitting between them. CDR3 length equals 15 residues.

The rearrangement links TRBV5-1 to TRBJ2-1, with TRBD2 identical over 12 bases. The length of the CDR3 is 18 residues. Losses at the gene ends were 3 bases for V and 4 bases for J; bases not matched to a gene: 11. Germline V gene data show CDR1 as SGHRS and CDR2 as YFSETQ. The CDR3 sequence is CASSSLSTSGRWYNEQFF. CDR3 coding DNA: TGCGCCAGCAGCTCCTTATCGACTAGCGGGAGATGGTACAATGAGCAGTTCTTC.

The chain recombines TRBV6-1 with TRBJ2-4, with D perhaps being TRBD1 or TRBD2 (5 bases each). The V end lost 6 bases, the J end lost 0 bases, and 15 bases lay between the germline ends. The CDR3 is 16 residues long. Germline V lookup: CDR1 MNHNS, CDR2 SASEGT. The CDR3 is CASRELGTLAKNIQYF. CDR3 DNA: TGTGCCAGCAGAGAACTAGGGACGCTAGCCAAAAACATTCAGTACTTC.

The CDR3 nucleotides are TGTGCCAGTAGTATAGGGCCCGGGGACGAGCAGTACTTC. This gives the protein CASSIGPGDEQYF. This chain joins TRBV19 and TRBJ2-7; tentative D call: TRBD2 (5 bases). Germline values: CDR1 LNHDA, CDR2 SQIVND (reference sequence). Between the trimmed V and J ends, which lost 1 base and 5 bases, there was a span of 9 bases. CDR3 length equals 13 residues.

The genes are TRBV7-6 and TRBJ2-1, with 10 bases fitting TRBD1. CDR3 length: 16 amino acids. V lost 4 bases, J lost 2 bases, and 5 bases stayed unmatched. The germline V gene has CDR1 SGHVS and CDR2 FNYEAQ. This chain's CDR3 is CASSSMGQGTYNEQFF. CDR3 sequence (DNA): TGTGCCAGCAGCTCCATGGGACAGGGGACCTACAATGAGCAGTTCTTC.

This chain joins TRBV30 and TRBJ2-7; 7 positions match TRBD2. V gave up 1 base and J gave up 3 bases; unmatched junction bases: 3. This CDR3 has 13 residues. The germline V gene encodes CDR1 GTSNPN and CDR2 SVGIG (reference sequence). Written as DNA, the CDR3 is TGTGCCTGGAGTGGCGGGAGCGGCTACGAGCAGTACTTC. Amino acids: CAWSGGSGYEQYF.

The V call is TRBV15, the J call TRBJ1-2; D may be TRBD1 (5 bases). Trimming took 0 bases from V and 4 from J, leaving 9 bases between them. Germline CDR1 and CDR2: LNHNV and YYDKDF (reference sequence). The CDR3 runs to 14 residues. This CDR3 reads CATSREGAVYGYTF. Here the CDR3 DNA reads TGTGCCACCAGCAGAGAAGGGGCCGTCTATGGCTACACCTTC. Full variable domain (missing parts from reference TRBV15 and TRBJ1-2): DAMVIQNPRYQVTQFGKPVTLSCSQTLNHNVMYWYQQKSSQAPKLLFHYYDKDFNNEADTPDNFQSRRPNTSFCFLDIRSPGLGDTAMYLCATSREGAVYGYTFGSGTRLTVV.

J is TRBJ2-7 and V is TRBV2; 12 nucleotides line up with TRBD1. The CDR3 consists of 17 residues. Trimming at V came to 3 bases and at J to 0 bases, leaving 6 bases not matched to a gene. Germline V lookup: CDR1 SNHLY, CDR2 FYNNEI. CDR3 nucleotides: TGTGCCAGCAGTGAGCCGGGACAGGGGGCTGACTCCTACGAGCAGTACTTC. Protein: CASSEPGQGADSYEQYF.

This clone came up once. The V gene is TRBV2, the J gene TRBJ2-1, with 12 bases identical to TRBD2. This CDR3 is 15 amino acids long. Germline V lookup: CDR1 SNHLY, CDR2 FYNNEI. Trimming cost V 8 bases and J 4 bases; bases outside gene matches: 6. The chain's CDR3 is CASQVTSGSYNEQFF. CDR3 bases: TGTGCCAGCCAAGTGACTAGCGGGAGTTACAATGAGCAGTTCTTC. Drawing the rest from reference TRBV2 and TRBJ2-1, the complete variable domain is EPEVTQTPSHQVTQMGQEVILRCVPISNHLYFYWYRQILGQKVEFLVSFYNNEISEKSEIFDDQFSVERPDGSNFTLKIRSTKLEDSAMYFCASQVTSGSYNEQFFGPGTRLTVL.

The CDR3 region is CASSSSGSSYEQYF. The CDR3 DNA sequence: TGTGCCAGCAGCTCTAGCGGTAGCTCCTACGAGCAGTACTTC. The gene calls are TRBV11-2 and TRBJ2-7; 7 bases are a match to TRBD2. J gave up 0 bases and V 4 bases, and 3 bases lay outside the gene matches. This CDR3 is 14 amino acids long. CDR1 and CDR2 (germline): SGHAT, FQNNGV.